These 12 T cell receptor beta chains came from one sample sequenced in a study of blood T cell repertoires in COVID-19. Sequencing was performed with immunoSEQ multiplex PCR; in TCRdb, only in-frame clones are kept and a portion is missing. The sample shows about 94,000 clones, over 65% of them seen only once. The sequenced sample was peripheral blood. These receptors were taken from a man between 70 and 80 years old with COVID-19, enrolled during active disease.

V gene TRBV18 combines with J gene TRBJ2-1, with D possibly TRBD1 on 5 matching bases. The CDR3 is 16 residues long. Trimming removed 2 bases at V and 6 bases at J, with 17 bases between. The germline gives CDR1 KGHSH, CDR2 LQKENI. In nucleotides, the CDR3 is TGTGCCAGCTCACCAGGTGGTACGGTTCAGGGCAATGAGCAGTTCTTC. This encodes CASSPGGTVQGNEQFF.

J is TRBJ1-2 and V is TRBV27, with D perhaps matching TRBD1 (5 bases). Trimming left V 6 bases short and J 4 bases short, with 12 bases between. This CDR3 is 13 amino acids long. Germline V gene sequence: CDR1 MNHEY, CDR2 SMNVEV (reference sequence). The CDR3 reads CASSPGGAYGYTF. CDR3 bases: TGTGCCAGCAGCCCAGGCGGGGCCTATGGCTACACCTTC.

The chain combines TRBV2 with TRBJ2-1; 10 positions agree with TRBD2. Germline CDR1 is SNHLY and CDR2 is FYNNEI. This CDR3 spans 15 amino acids. With V trimmed by 1 base and J by 12 bases, 9 bases remained unmatched. CDR3 in amino acids: CASSEVASGSPRQFF. CDR3 DNA sequence: TGTGCCAGCAGTGAAGTGGCTAGCGGGAGTCCTCGGCAGTTCTTC.

The chain couples TRBV5-6 to TRBJ2-3, with 9 bases identical to TRBD2. The length of the CDR3 is 19 residues. CDR1 is SGHDT and CDR2 is YYEEEE in the germline V gene. V shed 4 bases, J shed 1 base, and the junction held 16 bases outside the gene matches. The CDR3 DNA reads TGTGCCAGCAGCCTGCAAAGACTAGCGGCTCCTGGGGGCACAGATACGCAGTATTTT. This sequence encodes CASSLQRLAAPGGTDTQYF.

V and J are TRBV5-6 and TRBJ2-7, with 11 bases identical to TRBD2. J lost 4 bases, V lost 5 bases, and 11 bases had no gene match. Germline CDR1 SGHDT, CDR2 YYEEEE. The CDR3 runs to 16 residues. CDR3 region: CASSLALGTSGYEQYF. The CDR3 DNA is TGTGCCAGCAGTTTAGCGCTAGGGACTAGCGGTTACGAGCAGTACTTC.

In its sample, this clone was seen a few times. The chain carries TRBV4-3 and TRBJ2-1; D unclear. Germline values: CDR1 LGHNA, CDR2 YSLEER. The germline V and J ends were trimmed by 4 bases and 1 base, with 14 bases remaining between them. The CDR3 covers 16 residues. The CDR3 loop is CASSRQATPSYNEQFF. CDR3 sequence (DNA): TGCGCCAGCAGCCGGCAGGCAACCCCGTCCTACAATGAGCAGTTCTTC.

This clone was counted a few times. The sample holds other DNA sequences that translate to the same CDR3. J is TRBJ1-2 and V is TRBV4-1; 7 nucleotides agree with TRBD1. Per the germline V gene, CDR1 is MGHRA and CDR2 is YSYEKL. V shed 1 base, J shed 1 base, and the junction held 3 bases outside the gene matches. The CDR3 consists of 15 residues. CDR3 loop: CASSQARGLNYGYTF. In DNA form, the CDR3 reads TGCGCCAGCAGCCAAGCTAGGGGGCTTAACTATGGCTACACCTTC.

Points on this clone: Additional DNA sequences in this sample encode the identical CDR3. The V call is TRBV9, the J call TRBJ2-7; 8 bases line up with TRBD1. Germline assignment: CDR1 SGDLS and CDR2 YYNGEE. Germline trimming cut 0 bases from V and 2 bases from J; bases unmatched to any gene: 4. CDR3 length: 15 amino acids. The CDR3 coding sequence is TGTGCCAGCAGCGTAGGACAGGGGAACACCTACGAGCAGTACTTC. It is translated as CASSVGQGNTYEQYF.

There are many counts of this clone. DNA of the CDR3: TGTGCCAGTAGTACGGGGATCAATAGCAATCAGCCCCAGCATTTT. It encodes CASSTGINSNQPQHF. The chain combines TRBV19 with TRBJ1-5; D remains unclear. The CDR3 consists of 15 residues. The ends were cut back, 4 bases at V and 0 bases at J, with 10 bases in the middle. Germline CDR1 is LNHDA and CDR2 is SQIVND (reference sequence).

The genes are TRBV6-4 and TRBJ1-1; no reliable D call. Germline loops: CDR1 MRHNA, CDR2 SNTAGT. The CDR3 extends over 13 amino acids. The V and J ends lost 5 bases and 3 bases respectively, with 10 bases between them. The chain's CDR3 is CASSSTEDTEAFF. The CDR3, as DNA: TGTGCCAGCAGTAGCACAGAAGACACTGAAGCTTTCTTT.

The J gene is TRBJ1-5, the V gene TRBV12-3 or TRBV12-4; D unresolved. CDR3 length: 13 residues. V was cut by 3 bases and J by 1 base, with 4 bases left in between. This chain's CDR3 is CASSFLSNQPQHF. CDR3 DNA sequence: TGTGCCAGCAGTTTTCTCAGCAATCAGCCCCAGCATTTT.

In DNA, the CDR3 is TGTGCCAGCAGCAGACTATCTAAGCAGTTCTTC. This encodes CASSRLSKQFF. The rearrangement joins TRBV6-2 or TRBV6-3 to TRBJ2-1; a possible D gene is TRBD2 (5 bases). Trimming took off 6 bases at V and 11 bases at J, with 11 bases between the two ends. The CDR3 contains 11 residues. Germline CDR1 and CDR2: MNHEY and SVGEGT.